The rows below give T cell receptor beta chains drawn from one sample of a study of HIV-infected patients and healthy controls. TCRdb fed the 5' RACE reads into MiXCR, producing one record per CDR3 protein. The sample has 12,000 or so distinct CDR3 sequences, 9.3% seen once. The sequenced sample was blood, obtained before antiretroviral therapy. These receptors originate from an adult with HIV infection. The donor label of this sample is uncertain. Each CDR3 is given with its conserved first and last residue. D genes are given only for firm matches. Rows give clone size only sometimes, using once, few, many, or a class for an expanded clone.

>TRBV5-1|few|TRBJ1-2|TRBD1|16
TGCGCCAGCAGCTCGGGAGTGGTAACGACAGGGGCTGGCTACACCTTC
CASSSGVVTTGAGYTF
>TRBV7-6|medium-sized|TRBJ2-1|NA|15
TGTGCCAGCAGCTTAGAAGGGACTGGCTCGGGGGAGCAGTTCTTC
CASSLEGTGSGEQFF
>TRBV18|many|TRBJ1-5|NA|13
TGTGCCAGCTCACTGGACGAGAGAAAGCCCCAGCATTTT
CASSLDERKPQHF
>TRBV7-9|NA|TRBJ2-7|TRBD2|13
TGTGCCAGCAGCAACGGACTAGCCTACGAGCAGTACTTC
CASSNGLAYEQYF
>TRBV20-1|medium-sized|TRBJ2-7|TRBD2|16
TGCAGTGCCAATAGCGGGGGGGGTTTTAGCTCCTACGAGCAGTACTTC
CSANSGGGFSSYEQYF
>TRBV10-3|many|TRBJ2-7|NA|14
TGTGCCATCAGTGAGTCGGTTACAGACTACGAGCAGTACTTC
CAISESVTDYEQYF
>TRBV27|medium-sized|TRBJ2-4|NA|15
TGTGCCAGCAGTACAACGATTCGCGGGGCTAACATTCAGTACTTC
CASSTTIRGANIQYF
>TRBV5-5|many|TRBJ1-5|NA|15
TGTGCCAGCAGCTCCGGACTGAATAGCAATCAGCCCCAGCATTTT
CASSSGLNSNQPQHF
>TRBV27|many|TRBJ2-2|NA|12
TGTGCCAGCAGTAGGGAAACCGGGGAGCTGTTTTTT
CASSRETGELFF
>TRBV7-2|few|TRBJ2-1|TRBD2|15
TGTGCCAGCAGCTTACGGCTAGCGGGGGGCCTAAGTGCGTTCTTC
CASSLRLAGGLSAFF
>TRBV10-3|many|TRBJ1-2|NA|13
TGTGCCAGCACAGAGGATCCCAACTATGGCTACACCTTC
CASTEDPNYGYTF
>TRBV7-2|many|TRBJ1-5|NA|13
TGTGCCAGCAGCTTAGTAGGAAACCAGCCCCAGCATTTT
CASSLVGNQPQHF
>TRBV30|many|TRBJ2-5|TRBD1|12
TGTGCCTGCGTACGACAGGGGGAGACCCAGTACTTC
CACVRQGETQYF
>TRBV7-2|NA|TRBJ2-3|TRBD2|19
TGTGCCAGCAGCATAGGAGGGGGACTAGCGGGGTGGTACGGGAATACGCAGTATTTT
CASSIGGGLAGWYGNTQYF
>TRBV7-2|many|TRBJ2-7|NA|14
TGTGCCAGCAGCTTAGCGGTAGGGACTTACGAGCAGTACTTC
CASSLAVGTYEQYF
>TRBV7-9|medium-sized|TRBJ1-1|TRBD1|15
TGTGCCAGCAGCGAGGGACAGGGGGCCGTCGCTGAAGCTTTCTTT
CASSEGQGAVAEAFF
>TRBV7-9|many|TRBJ1-1|NA|14
TGTGCCAGCAGCTCGAGCCGACCGAACACTGAAGCTTTCTTT
CASSSSRPNTEAFF
>TRBV7-2|many|TRBJ1-1|NA|12
TGTGCCAGCAGCTTCGTGAACACTGAAGCTTTCTTT
CASSFVNTEAFF
>TRBV20-1|many|TRBJ2-2|TRBD2|18
TGCAGTGCTAGTGATCCTGGGACTAGCGGGAGGAGCTCCGGGGAGCTGTTTTTT
CSASDPGTSGRSSGELFF
>TRBV7-2|many|TRBJ2-7|NA|14
TGTGCCAGCAGCTTAGACGCGGGGGCGTACGAGCAGTACTTC
CASSLDAGAYEQYF
>TRBV5-8|many|TRBJ1-5|NA|16
TGTGCCAGCAGCCCTATCGACTCCACCCCCAATCAGCCCCAGCATTTT
CASSPIDSTPNQPQHF
>TRBV20-1|NA|TRBJ1-3|NA|12
TGCAGTGCTAGAGTGTCTGGAAACACCATATATTTT
CSARVSGNTIYF
>TRBV19|few|TRBJ1-1|TRBD1|17
TGTGCCAGTAGTACACAGACAGGGGCCGGAGTGAACACTGAAGCTTTCTTT
CASSTQTGAGVNTEAFF
>TRBV6-2/TRBV6-3|many|TRBJ2-3|TRBD2|15
TGTGCCAGCAGTTACTCGAAGGGTCTAGCGGGGGCCCGGTATTTT
CASSYSKGLAGARYF
>TRBV7-9|medium-sized|TRBJ1-3|NA|15
TGTGCCAGCAGCTTAGGGGGCCAGGTTGGAAACACCATATATTTT
CASSLGGQVGNTIYF
>TRBV5-6|NA|TRBJ1-1|TRBD1|15
TGTGCCAGCAGCCTTCGGGACAGGGTGAGGGCTGAAGCTTTCTTT
CASSLRDRVRAEAFF
>TRBV6-5|many|TRBJ2-2|NA|13
TGTGCCAGCAGTGGGGACGGGCCGAGGGAGCTGTTTTTT
CASSGDGPRELFF
>TRBV30|many|TRBJ1-1|NA|12
TGTGCCTGGAGGGACACGAACACTGAAGCTTTCTTT
CAWRDTNTEAFF
>TRBV12-3/TRBV12-4|many|TRBJ1-1|TRBD1|13
TGTGCCAGCAGTTTACCGGGACAGGATTCCGCTTTCTTT
CASSLPGQDSAFF
>TRBV6-2/TRBV6-3|many|TRBJ2-1|NA|13
TGTGCCAGCAGCGGTACAGGGAAGGGTGAGCAGTTCTTC
CASSGTGKGEQFF
>TRBV6-2/TRBV6-3|many|TRBJ2-6|TRBD1|17
TGTGCCAGCAGTCAACAGGGGAAGTACTCTGGGGCCAACGTCCTGACTTTC
CASSQQGKYSGANVLTF
>TRBV18|large|TRBJ1-1|TRBD1|16
TGTGCCAGCTCACCGGCCGGGACAGGGAGGGGAAGTGAAGCTTTCTTT
CASSPAGTGRGSEAFF
>TRBV27|few|TRBJ2-1|NA|14
TGTGCCAGCAGTTTATCAGGTCCATACAATGAGCAGTTCTTC
CASSLSGPYNEQFF
>TRBV4-2|many|TRBJ2-2|TRBD1|17
TGTGCCAGCAGCCAAGATCCAATAGACAGGGGGACCGGGGAGCTGTTTTTT
CASSQDPIDRGTGELFF
>TRBV3-1|many|TRBJ2-5|NA|13
TGTGCCAGCAGCCAGGCAGGCCAAGAGACCCAGTACTTC
CASSQAGQETQYF
>TRBV7-6|many|TRBJ2-1|NA|13
TGTGCCAGCAGCTTAGGACGAAACAATGAGCAGTTCTTC
CASSLGRNNEQFF
>TRBV10-3|many|TRBJ2-3|TRBD2|17
TGTGCCATCAGTGAGTCGATCGCGGGAGGAGGCACAGATACGCAGTATTTT
CAISESIAGGGTDTQYF
>TRBV13|NA|TRBJ2-5|TRBD2|14
TGTGCCAGCAGCCAGCTAGCGGGGCCAGAGACCCAGTACTTC
CASSQLAGPETQYF
>TRBV14|medium-sized|TRBJ2-1|TRBD1|16
TGTGCCAGCAGCCGGATCCCGGGACAGGGTGACAATGAGCAGTTCTTC
CASSRIPGQGDNEQFF
>TRBV7-2|NA|TRBJ2-3|NA|16
TGTGCCAGCACCCCCCCCGGGGCAGGATTGACAGATACGCAGTATTTT
CASTPPGAGLTDTQYF
>TRBV20-1|many|TRBJ2-3|NA|11
TGCAGTGCTAGAGAAAGGGATACGCAGTATTTT
CSARERDTQYF
>TRBV12-3/TRBV12-4|many|TRBJ1-1|NA|15
TGTGCCAGCAGTTTGAGCTATCGGGGGAACACTGAAGCTTTCTTT
CASSLSYRGNTEAFF
>TRBV7-2|many|TRBJ2-3|TRBD1|14
TGTGCCAGCAGCTCAGGGACAGGGGGAGATACGCAGTATTTT
CASSSGTGGDTQYF
>TRBV9|many|TRBJ2-2|NA|16
TGTGCCAGCAGCGTAGATGGGGGACGAAACACCGGGGAGCTGTTTTTT
CASSVDGGRNTGELFF